What follows are 2 T cell receptor beta chains derived from one specimen sequenced in a study of OX40 agonist ivuxolimab in advanced cancers. The library was generated by the immunoSEQ multiplex PCR assay. TCRdb re-hosts the immuneACCESS table, in-frame sequences only. Its copies lack some clones; in the studies checked, an unresolved V gene accounts for under half of them, and the cause for the rest is not known. For this sample the table gives approximately 20,000 clones, of which over 75% were detected only once. The ten largest clonotypes hold 16% of the sample. This specimen was CD4+ or CD8+ T cells sorted from blood, taken in a trial of the OX40 agonist ivuxolimab. The receptors come from an adult with an advanced solid tumor such as melanoma, head and neck, liver or kidney cancer.

This sequence joins TRBV4-1 and TRBJ2-2, with D hard to call. The length of the CDR3 is 14 residues. CDR1 is MGHRA and CDR2 is YSYEKL in the germline V gene. Trimming pared 3 bases from V and 5 bases from J, leaving 10 bases between. CDR3: CASSQEDTTGELFF. The CDR3 DNA reads as TGCGCCAGCAGCCAGGAAGATACAACCGGGGAGCTGTTTTTT.

The V and J genes are TRBV10-3 and TRBJ2-7; 8 bases line up with TRBD1. Germline V gene lookup returns CDR1 ENHRY and CDR2 SYGVKD. After removal of 0 bases from V and 4 bases from J, the junction contained 11 bases not matched to a gene. The CDR3 contains 17 residues. The CDR3 loop is CAISESVLGQVGYEQYF. In DNA, the CDR3 is TGTGCCATCAGTGAGTCGGTTTTGGGACAGGTGGGGTACGAGCAGTACTTC.